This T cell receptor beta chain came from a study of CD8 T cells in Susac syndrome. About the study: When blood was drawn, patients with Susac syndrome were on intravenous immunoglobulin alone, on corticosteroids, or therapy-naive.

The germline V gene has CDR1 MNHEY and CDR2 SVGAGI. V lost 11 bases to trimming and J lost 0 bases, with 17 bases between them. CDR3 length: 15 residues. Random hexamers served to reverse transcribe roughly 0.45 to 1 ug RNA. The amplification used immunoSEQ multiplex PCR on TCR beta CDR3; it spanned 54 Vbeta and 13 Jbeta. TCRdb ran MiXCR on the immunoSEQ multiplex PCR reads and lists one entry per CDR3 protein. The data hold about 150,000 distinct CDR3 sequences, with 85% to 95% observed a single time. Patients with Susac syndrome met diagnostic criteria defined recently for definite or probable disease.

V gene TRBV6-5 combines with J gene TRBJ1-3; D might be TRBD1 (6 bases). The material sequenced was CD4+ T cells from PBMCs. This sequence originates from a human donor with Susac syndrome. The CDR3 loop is CALQAHRVSGNTIYF. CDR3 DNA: TGTGCCCTCCAGGCTCACAGGGTCTCTGGAAACACCATATATTTT.